The 17 T cell receptor beta chains listed next were all sequenced from one sample in a study of identical twins. From the 5' RACE reads, TCRdb called clonotypes with MiXCR, one entry per CDR3 protein. The sample lists approximately 350,000 distinct CDR3 sequences; 9% to 15% were seen once. The same specimen was also included in a second study, on yellow fever vaccine responses in identical twins.

Sequencing input: CD8+ T cells sorted from blood. Receptor source: a woman between 18 and 29 years old in good health.

The chain joins TRBV2 to TRBJ2-7; 9 bases are a match to TRBD2. The V gene's germline CDR1 is SNHLY and CDR2 FYNNEI. The CDR3 has 17 amino acids. V shed 5 bases and J 3 bases; nucleotides not matched to a gene: 14. CDR3: CASSPLFSSGDIYEQYF. Written as DNA, the CDR3 is TGTGCCAGCAGTCCCCTTTTTTCTAGCGGGGATATCTACGAGCAGTACTTC.

This clonotype came up a few times. V is TRBV4-2 and J is TRBJ2-7, with 9 bases that match TRBD1. V dropped 2 bases and J dropped 5; count of bases not matched to a gene: 4. Germline-derived CDR1 and CDR2 are LGHNA and YNFKEQ. This CDR3 has 14 amino acids. The CDR3 loop reads CASSQRTGADEQYF. As DNA, the CDR3 is TGTGCCAGCAGCCAACGGACAGGGGCCGACGAGCAGTACTTC.

V usage is TRBV5-8 and J usage is TRBJ2-7, with D tentatively TRBD1 or TRBD2 (5 bases each). Trimming took off 6 bases at V and 0 bases at J, with 16 bases between the two ends. Germline values: CDR1 SGHTS, CDR2 YDEGEE. The CDR3 consists of 15 residues. CDR3 DNA sequence: TGTGCCAGCACCCTGGGCCAAGGGACCTCCTACGAGCAGTACTTC. Protein product: CASTLGQGTSYEQYF.

This clonotype showed up just a few times. The chain joins TRBV6-4 to TRBJ2-2; weak D call: TRBD1 (6 bases). CDR1 is MRHNA, CDR2 SNTAGT, per germline. V was trimmed by 4 bases and J by 6 bases, leaving 9 bases between them. The CDR3 loop spans 13 amino acids. The CDR3 nucleotides read TGTGCCAGCAGTGGACAGGAGGCCGGGGAGCTGTTTTTT. Translating it yields CASSGQEAGELFF.

Many counts were recorded for this clonotype. CDR3 region: CSAREAGGPPYEQYF. The CDR3 coding sequence is TGCAGTGCTAGAGAGGCGGGAGGGCCTCCGTACGAGCAGTACTTC. The rearrangement uses TRBV20-1 and TRBJ2-7, with 9 nucleotides matching TRBD2. CDR1 is DFQATT and CDR2 is SNEGSKA in the germline V gene (reference sequence). V shed 0 bases and J 4 bases; nucleotides not matched to a gene: 7. The CDR3 has 15 amino acids.

The rearrangement joins TRBV12-3 or TRBV12-4 to TRBJ2-5; D might be TRBD1 (5 bases). The CDR3 sequence is 16 residues long. Trimming took off 2 bases at V and 3 bases at J, with 16 bases between the two ends. The chain's CDR3 is CASSLSQGLGKETQYF. The CDR3 bases are TGTGCCAGCAGTTTAAGCCAGGGATTGGGAAAAGAGACCCAGTACTTC.

The chain employs TRBV4-1 and TRBJ2-3; D is perhaps TRBD1 or TRBD2 (5 bases each). Germline V gene lookup returns CDR1 MGHRA and CDR2 YSYEKL. This CDR3 contains 14 residues. V lost 0 bases, J lost 6 bases, and 10 bases lay in between. As DNA, the CDR3 is TGCGCCAGCAGCCAAGACCCCTGGGGGGATACGCAGTATTTT. Its translation is CASSQDPWGDTQYF.

The table lists this clonotype with many counts. The chain links TRBV29-1 to TRBJ2-4, with a possible D match to TRBD1 (6 bases). Germline V CDR1 and CDR2: SQVTM, ANQGSEA. V gave up 4 bases and J gave up 5 bases, with 18 bases separating them. The CDR3 is 15 residues long. CDR3: CSVGGDRRGENIQYF. The CDR3 bases are TGCAGCGTTGGAGGAGACAGGCGTGGGGAAAACATTCAGTACTTC.

V is TRBV7-9 and J is TRBJ2-7, with 7 bases fitting TRBD1. The CDR3 covers 14 residues. The germline gives CDR1 SEHNR, CDR2 FQNEAQ (reference sequence). J gave up 2 bases and V 5 bases, and 6 bases lay outside the gene matches. DNA for the CDR3: TGTGCCAGCAGCACAGGGGACAGAACCTACGAGCAGTACGTC. Protein: CASSTGDRTYEQYV.

The CDR3 bases are TGCGCCAGCAGCCAATCCGGGACAGGGATCTACGAGCAGTACTTC. Residues: CASSQSGTGIYEQYF. The rearrangement links TRBV4-1 to TRBJ2-7; 9 nucleotides line up with TRBD1. Germline V CDR1 and CDR2: MGHRA, YSYEKL. There are 15 residues in the CDR3. The V segment lost 2 bases and the J segment 3 bases; nucleotides outside the gene matches: 5.

This clonotype has more than one count but fewer than ten. The rearrangement uses TRBV7-9 and TRBJ2-1, with D perhaps matching TRBD1 (5 bases). The CDR3 has 15 residues. V shed 5 bases and J shed 7 bases, with 18 bases lying between them. The germline V gene has CDR1 SEHNR and CDR2 FQNEAQ (reference sequence). DNA of the CDR3: TGTGCCAGCAGCCCCCAGGGTTTGCGATGGAATGAGCAGTTCTTC. This codes for CASSPQGLRWNEQFF.

This clonotype showed up just a few times. The chain links TRBV3-1 to TRBJ2-1; D gene ambiguous. Germline V CDR1 and CDR2: LGHDT, YNNKEL (reference sequence). This CDR3 is 13 amino acids long. Trimming took off 4 bases at V and 9 bases at J, with 13 bases between the two ends. CDR3 in amino acids: CASSRSGPFEQFF. The CDR3 nucleotides are TGTGCCAGCAGCCGTTCCGGACCTTTTGAGCAGTTCTTC.

The sample holds a few counts of this clonotype. V gene TRBV12-3 or TRBV12-4 combines with J gene TRBJ2-3; possible D gene TRBD2, 6 bases. V was trimmed by 8 bases and J by 6 bases, leaving 15 bases between them. This CDR3 comprises 13 residues. The CDR3 region is CASERNGGDTQYF. The DNA of the CDR3 is TGTGCCAGCGAGCGAAATGGGGGGGATACGCAGTATTTT.

This sequence joins TRBV7-2 and TRBJ2-7; perhaps TRBD2 as D (5 bases). The CDR3 is 14 residues long. Germline values: CDR1 SGHTA, CDR2 FQGNSA. V was cut by 4 bases and J by 4 bases, with 14 bases left in between. CDR3 nucleotides: TGTGCCAGCAGCTCGGACTTTACGGTTTACGAGCAGTACTTC. Protein product: CASSSDFTVYEQYF.

The table lists this clonotype with a count of one. This chain links TRBV18 with TRBJ2-7; tentative D call: TRBD2 (6 bases). The V gene lost 3 bases and the J gene lost 6 bases, with 21 bases spanning the gap. The CDR3 length is 16 residues. Germline assignment: CDR1 KGHSH and CDR2 LQKENI. The CDR3 nucleotides are TGTGCCAGCTCACCCCCTCGACTAGGGAGAAGGTCCGAGCAGTACTTC. This gives the protein CASSPPRLGRRSEQYF.

At least ten counts were recorded for this clonotype. V and J are TRBV4-1 and TRBJ1-2, with D unresolved. This CDR3 is 15 amino acids long. The ends were cut back, 4 bases at V and 4 bases at J, with 16 bases in the middle. Germline V gene data show CDR1 as MGHRA and CDR2 as YSYEKL. CDR3 in DNA: TGCGCCAGCAGCCCCCCTGTTGGGGTCGTCTATGGCTACACCTTC. It yields the protein CASSPPVGVVYGYTF.

This clonotype was counted only a few times. The rearrangement links TRBV5-6 to TRBJ2-3; TRBD2 is a possible D gene (5 bases). This CDR3 has 18 residues. CDR1 SGHDT and CDR2 YYEEEE come from the germline V gene. V lost 2 bases and J lost 6, with 25 bases in between. CDR3: CASSFLVEGAALRDTQYF. CDR3 DNA: TGTGCCAGCAGCTTTTTGGTTGAGGGAGCAGCCCTCAGGGATACGCAGTATTTT.